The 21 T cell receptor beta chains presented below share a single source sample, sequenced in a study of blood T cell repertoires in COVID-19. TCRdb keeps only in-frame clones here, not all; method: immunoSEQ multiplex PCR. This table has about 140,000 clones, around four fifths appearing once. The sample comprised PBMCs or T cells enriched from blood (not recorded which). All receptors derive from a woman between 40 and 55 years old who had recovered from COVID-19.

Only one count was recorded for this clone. The DNA for the CDR3 is TGTGCCAGCAGTTCCACAGGGGTCGTTGAGTTCTTC. Residues: CASSSTGVVEFF. The chain employs TRBV11-1 and TRBJ2-1; 7 bases fit TRBD1. Trimming took 6 bases from V and 14 from J; bases not matched to a gene: 10. The CDR3 is made up of 12 amino acids. Per the germline V gene, CDR1 is SGHAT and CDR2 is FQDESV (reference sequence). Supplemented by reference TRBV11-1 and TRBJ2-1, the full variable domain reads EAEVAQSPRYKITEKSQAVAFWCDPISGHATLYWYRQILGQGPELLVQFQDESVVDDSQLPKDRFSAERLKGVDSTLKIQPAELGDSAMYLCASSSTGVVEFFGPGTRLTVL.

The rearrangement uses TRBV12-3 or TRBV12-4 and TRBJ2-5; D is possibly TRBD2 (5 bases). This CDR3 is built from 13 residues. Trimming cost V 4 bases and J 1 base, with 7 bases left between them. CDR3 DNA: TGTGCCAGCAGTTCCCGGGGCCAAGAGACCCAGTACTTC. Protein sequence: CASSSRGQETQYF.

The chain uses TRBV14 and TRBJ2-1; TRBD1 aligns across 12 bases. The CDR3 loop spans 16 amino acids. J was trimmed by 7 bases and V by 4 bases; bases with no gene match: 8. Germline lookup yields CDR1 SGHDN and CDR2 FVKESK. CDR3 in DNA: TGTGCCAGCAGCCCGGGACAGGGGGCTCAATTAAATGAGCAGTTCTTC. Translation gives CASSPGQGAQLNEQFF.

CDR3 residues: CASSRLAGDFEQFF. DNA for the CDR3: TGTGCCAGCAGCCGCCTAGCGGGGGATTTTGAGCAGTTCTTC. The chain is built from TRBV3-1 (or the pseudogene TRBV3-2) and TRBJ2-1; 10 bases are shared with TRBD2. With 4 bases clipped from V and 9 bases from J, the junction kept 6 bases outside the gene matches. This CDR3 has 14 residues. In germline, CDR1 is LGHDT, CDR2 YNNKEL (reference sequence).

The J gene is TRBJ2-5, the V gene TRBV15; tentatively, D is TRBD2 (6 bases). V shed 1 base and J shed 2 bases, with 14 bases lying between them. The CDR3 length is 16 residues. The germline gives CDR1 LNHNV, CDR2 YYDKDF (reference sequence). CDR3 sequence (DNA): TGTGCCACCAGCAGAGTGCTGGCTAGCGAACAAGAGACCCAGTACTTC. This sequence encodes CATSRVLASEQETQYF.

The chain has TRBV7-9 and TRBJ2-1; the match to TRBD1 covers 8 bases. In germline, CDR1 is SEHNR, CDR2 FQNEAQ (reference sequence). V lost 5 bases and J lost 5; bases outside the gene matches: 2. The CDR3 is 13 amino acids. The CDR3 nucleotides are TGTGCCAGCAGCGAGACAGGGGACAATGAGCAGTTCTTC. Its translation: CASSETGDNEQFF.

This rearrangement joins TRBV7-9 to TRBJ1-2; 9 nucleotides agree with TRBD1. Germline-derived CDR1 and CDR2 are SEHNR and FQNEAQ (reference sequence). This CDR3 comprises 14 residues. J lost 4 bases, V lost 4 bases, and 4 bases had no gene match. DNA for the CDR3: TGTGCCAGCAGCTCTACGGGACAGGGCTATGGCTACACCTTC. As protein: CASSSTGQGYGYTF.

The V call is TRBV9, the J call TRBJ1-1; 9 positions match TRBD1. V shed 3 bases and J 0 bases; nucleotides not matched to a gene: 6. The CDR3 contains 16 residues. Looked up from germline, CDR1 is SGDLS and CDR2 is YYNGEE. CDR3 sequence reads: CASSATGGRMNTEAFF. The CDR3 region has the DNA TGTGCCAGCAGCGCTACAGGGGGCCGAATGAACACTGAAGCTTTCTTT.

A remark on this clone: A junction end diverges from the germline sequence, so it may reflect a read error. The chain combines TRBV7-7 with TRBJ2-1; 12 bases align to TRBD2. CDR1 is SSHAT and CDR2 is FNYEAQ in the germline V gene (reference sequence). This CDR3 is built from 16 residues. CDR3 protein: CASSAGLAGSYNEQFF. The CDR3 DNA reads TGTGCTAGCAGCGCGGGACTAGCGGGCTCCTACAATGAGCAGTTCTTC.

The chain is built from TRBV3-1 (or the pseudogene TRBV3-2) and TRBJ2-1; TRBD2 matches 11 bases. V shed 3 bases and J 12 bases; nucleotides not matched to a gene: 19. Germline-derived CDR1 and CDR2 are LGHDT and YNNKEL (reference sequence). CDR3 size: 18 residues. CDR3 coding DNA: TGTGCCAGCAGCCAGGGGAGAACTAGCGGGGGCCCGGACTGGGGGCAGTTCTTC. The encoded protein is CASSQGRTSGGPDWGQFF.

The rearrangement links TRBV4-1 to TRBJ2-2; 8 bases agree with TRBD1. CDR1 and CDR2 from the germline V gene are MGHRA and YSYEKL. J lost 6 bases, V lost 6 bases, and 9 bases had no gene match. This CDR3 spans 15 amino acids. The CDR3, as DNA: TGCGCCAGCAGTCTTTCGGACAGGGTGCCCGGGGAGCTGTTTTTT. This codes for CASSLSDRVPGELFF.

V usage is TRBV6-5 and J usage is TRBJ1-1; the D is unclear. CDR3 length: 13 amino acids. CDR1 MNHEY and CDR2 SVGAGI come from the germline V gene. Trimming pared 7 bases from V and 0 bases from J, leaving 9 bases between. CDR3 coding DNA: TGTGCCAGCACCCTAAACTTGAACACTGAAGCTTTCTTT. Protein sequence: CASTLNLNTEAFF.

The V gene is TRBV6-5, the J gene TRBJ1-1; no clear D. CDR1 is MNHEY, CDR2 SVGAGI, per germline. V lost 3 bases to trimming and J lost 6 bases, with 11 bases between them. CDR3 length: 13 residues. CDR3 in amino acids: CASSYNRAAEAFF. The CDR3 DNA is TGTGCCAGCAGTTATAATAGAGCTGCTGAAGCTTTCTTT.

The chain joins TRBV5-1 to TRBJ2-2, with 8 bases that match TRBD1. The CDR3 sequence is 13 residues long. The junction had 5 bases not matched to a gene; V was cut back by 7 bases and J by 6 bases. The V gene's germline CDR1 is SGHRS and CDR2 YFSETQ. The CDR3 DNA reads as TGCGCCAGCCGGACAGGGTCCGCCGGGGAGCTGTTTTTT. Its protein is CASRTGSAGELFF.

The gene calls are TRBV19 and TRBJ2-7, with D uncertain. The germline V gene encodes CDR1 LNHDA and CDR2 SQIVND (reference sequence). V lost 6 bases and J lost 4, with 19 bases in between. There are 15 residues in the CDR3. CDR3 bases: TGTGCCAGTAGGCCTTCCGGAGCTAGAGAATACGAGCAGTACTTC. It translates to CASRPSGAREYEQYF.

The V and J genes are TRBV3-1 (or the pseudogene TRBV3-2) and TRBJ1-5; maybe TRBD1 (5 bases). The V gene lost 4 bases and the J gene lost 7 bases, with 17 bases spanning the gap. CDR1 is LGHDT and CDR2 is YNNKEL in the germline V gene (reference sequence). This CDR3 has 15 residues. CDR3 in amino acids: CASSPGTPASQPQHF. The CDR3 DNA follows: TGTGCCAGCAGCCCCGGGACTCCGGCAAGCCAGCCCCAGCATTTT.

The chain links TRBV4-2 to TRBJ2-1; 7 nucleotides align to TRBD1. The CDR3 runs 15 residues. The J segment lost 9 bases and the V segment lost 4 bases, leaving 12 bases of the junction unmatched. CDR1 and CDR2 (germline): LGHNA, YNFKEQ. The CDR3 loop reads CASSLTGPLWVEQFF. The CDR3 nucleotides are TGTGCCAGCAGCCTGACAGGGCCCCTTTGGGTTGAGCAGTTCTTC.

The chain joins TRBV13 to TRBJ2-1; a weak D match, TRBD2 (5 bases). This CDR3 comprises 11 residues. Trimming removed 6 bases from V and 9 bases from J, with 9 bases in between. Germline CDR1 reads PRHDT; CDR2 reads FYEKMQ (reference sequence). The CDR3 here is CASRLGSEQFF. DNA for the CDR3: TGTGCCAGCAGACTAGGCTCTGAGCAGTTCTTC. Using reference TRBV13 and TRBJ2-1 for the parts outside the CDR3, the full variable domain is AAGVIQSPRHLIKEKRETATLKCYPIPRHDTVYWYQQGPGQDPQFLISFYEKMQSDKGSIPDRFSAQQFSDYHSELNMSSLELGDSALYFCASRLGSEQFFGPGTRLTVL.

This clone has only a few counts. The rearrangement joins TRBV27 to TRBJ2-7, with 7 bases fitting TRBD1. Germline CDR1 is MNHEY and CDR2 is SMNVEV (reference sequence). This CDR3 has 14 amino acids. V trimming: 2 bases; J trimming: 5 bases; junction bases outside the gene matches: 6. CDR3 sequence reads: CASSLRQGRDEQYF. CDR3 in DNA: TGTGCCAGCAGTTTAAGACAGGGAAGGGACGAGCAGTACTTC.

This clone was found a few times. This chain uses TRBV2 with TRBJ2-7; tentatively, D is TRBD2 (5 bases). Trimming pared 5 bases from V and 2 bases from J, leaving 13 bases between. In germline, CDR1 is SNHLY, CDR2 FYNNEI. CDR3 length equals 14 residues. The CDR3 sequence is CASSPYMEAYEQYF. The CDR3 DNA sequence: TGTGCCAGCAGTCCTTATATGGAGGCCTACGAGCAGTACTTC.

The DNA for the CDR3 is TGTGCCAGCAGCCGGGGGGGAGGGGATACGCAGTATTTT. Residues: CASSRGGGDTQYF. The chain is built from TRBV6-5 and TRBJ2-3; 8 nucleotides match TRBD2. V was clipped by 6 bases and J by 6 bases; unmatched bases: 5. There are 13 residues in the CDR3. CDR1 MNHEY and CDR2 SVGAGI come from the germline V gene.